Presented here are 5 T cell receptor beta chains from one specimen sequenced in a study of HIV-infected children after antiretroviral therapy interruption. A 3' RACE protocol on RNA, with unique molecular identifiers, produced the TCR library. TCRdb reprocessed the 3' RACE reads via MiXCR and lists one record per CDR3 protein. Seen here are about 86,000 distinct CDR3 sequences, around 6.9% observed once, and the top ten hold 0.85% to 1.3%. Treatment denoted: PENTA 11 planned treatment interruption arm or continuous ART arm. Sequenced here: CD45RA+ CD4+ T cells from PBMCs, pooled from several time points, sampled from a donor given antiretroviral therapy, either interrupted or continuous. Subset of the sample: naive CD4+ CD45RA+ CD45RO- T cells. All receptors derive from a pool of human donors with HIV.

This clonotype was observed a handful of times. This chain connects TRBV2 to TRBJ2-7; D may be TRBD2 (6 bases). This CDR3 is built from 17 residues. Trimming removed 1 base from V and 0 bases from J, with 16 bases in between. Germline V gene data show CDR1 as SNHLY and CDR2 as FYNNEI. This CDR3 reads CASSEVGLAPSSYEQYF. The CDR3 coding sequence is TGTGCCAGCAGTGAAGTGGGCCTAGCGCCTAGCTCCTACGAGCAGTACTTC.

At least ten counts were recorded for this clonotype. V and J are TRBV19 and TRBJ1-1, with D hard to call. Between the trimmed V and J ends, which lost 2 bases and 1 base, there was a span of 5 bases. The CDR3 runs to 13 residues. CDR1 is LNHDA, CDR2 SQIVND, per germline (reference sequence). CDR3 sequence (DNA): TGTGCCAGTAGTATACGCGAGAACACTGAAGCTTTCTTT. Residues: CASSIRENTEAFF.

As regards this clonotype: This may come from a read error, since a much larger clone is one base off. V usage is TRBV11-2 and J usage is TRBJ2-1; D may be TRBD1 (6 bases). Germline CDR1 is SGHAT and CDR2 is FQNNGV. CDR3 length: 16 amino acids. CDR3 sequence: CANSSADRSLYNEQFF. The CDR3 nucleotides read TGTGCCAACAGCTCAGCCGACAGGAGCCTTTACAATGAGCAGTTCTTC.

This clonotype has ten or more counts. The chain is built from TRBV7-1 and TRBJ1-4, with TRBD1 identical over 7 bases. TRBV7-1 falls under the ORF class, with uncertain function. This CDR3 has 15 amino acids. After removal of 3 bases from V and 7 bases from J, the junction contained 8 bases not matched to a gene. The CDR3 here is CASSSIQGKREKLFF. CDR3 DNA sequence: TGTGCCAGCAGCTCTATACAGGGGAAGCGTGAAAAACTGTTTTTT.

Remarks on this clonotype: One base away lies a much larger clone, so this may be a sequencing read error. This chain links TRBV3-1 with TRBJ1-2; 9 positions agree with TRBD1. The germline V gene encodes CDR1 LGHDT and CDR2 YNNKEL (reference sequence). The CDR3 consists of 14 residues. In DNA, the CDR3 is TGTGTCAGCAGCCCGGGACAGGGAGGTAGGGGCTACACCTTC. Amino acid sequence: CVSSPGQGGRGYTF.